This paragraph covers one T cell receptor beta chain sequence. With V trimmed by 4 bases and J by 8 bases, 10 bases remained unmatched. Germline CDR1 and CDR2: SGHRS and YFSETQ. The CDR3 runs to 15 residues. This specimen belongs to a study of blood T cell repertoires in COVID-19. Study in general: Sites across the United States, Italy and Spain contributed samples from acute and convalescent COVID-19.

Source study methods: For nucleated cells, counts were estimated from reference gene primer amplification. Libraries were prepared by immunoSEQ multiplex PCR; TCRdb keeps only in-frame clonotypes and omits some of them. V, J and clone size derive from that table, while D and trimming were established from the DNA sequence. The sample records about 56,000 clones, 80% to 85% being singletons. The origin of this receptor is a woman older than 75 with acute or convalescent COVID-19. The chain has TRBV5-1 and TRBJ1-2; TRBD1 matches at 11 bases. The sample comprised peripheral blood. CDR3 protein: CASSAQGQGASGYTF. The CDR3 DNA follows: TGCGCCAGCAGCGCCCAAGGACAGGGGGCGTCCGGCTACACCTTC.